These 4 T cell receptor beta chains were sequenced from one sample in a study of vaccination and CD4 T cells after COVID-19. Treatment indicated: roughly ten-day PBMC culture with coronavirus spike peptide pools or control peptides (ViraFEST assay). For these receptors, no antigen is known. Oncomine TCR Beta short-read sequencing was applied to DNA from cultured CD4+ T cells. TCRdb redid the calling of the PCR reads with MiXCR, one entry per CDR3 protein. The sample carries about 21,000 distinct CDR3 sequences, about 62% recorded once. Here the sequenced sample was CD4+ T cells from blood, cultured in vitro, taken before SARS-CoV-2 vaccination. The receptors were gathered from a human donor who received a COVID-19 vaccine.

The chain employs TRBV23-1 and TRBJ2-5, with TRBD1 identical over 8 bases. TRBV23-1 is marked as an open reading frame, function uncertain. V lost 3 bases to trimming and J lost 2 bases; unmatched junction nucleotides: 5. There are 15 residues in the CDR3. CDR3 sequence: CASSQLGQDQETQYF. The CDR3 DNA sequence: TGCGCCAGCAGTCAGTTGGGACAGGATCAAGAGACCCAGTACTTC.

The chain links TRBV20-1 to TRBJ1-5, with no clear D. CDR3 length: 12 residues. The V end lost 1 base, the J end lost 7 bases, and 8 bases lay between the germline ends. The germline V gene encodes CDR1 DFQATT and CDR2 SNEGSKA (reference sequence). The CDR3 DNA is TGCAGTGCTAGAGCTAGGGTGCAGCCCCAGCATTTT. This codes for CSARARVQPQHF.

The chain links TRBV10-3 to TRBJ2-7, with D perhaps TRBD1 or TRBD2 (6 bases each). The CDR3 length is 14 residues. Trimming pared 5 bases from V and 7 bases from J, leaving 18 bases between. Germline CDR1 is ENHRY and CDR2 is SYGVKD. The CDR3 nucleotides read TGTGCCATCAGTACTCCGGGGGCCATTGGGGAGCAGTACTTC. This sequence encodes CAISTPGAIGEQYF.

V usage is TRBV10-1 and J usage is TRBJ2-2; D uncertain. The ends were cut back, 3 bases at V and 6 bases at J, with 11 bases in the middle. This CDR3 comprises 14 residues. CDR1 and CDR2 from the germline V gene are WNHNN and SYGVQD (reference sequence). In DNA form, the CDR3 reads TGCGCCAGCAGTGACCCAAATCGAGCCGGGGAGCTGTTTTTT. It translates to CASSDPNRAGELFF.